The clone carrying this T cell receptor (beta chain) was detected ten times or more. Antigen: not known. RNA transcripts gave rise to amplified TCR beta CDR3 regions. During a first-round RT-PCR of the TCR CDR3, the HTBI primer set was used. TCRdb independently ran MiXCR on the multiplex PCR reads; one entry per CDR3 protein. The table shows a few hundred thousand distinct CDR3 sequences, with 46% occurring only once. Germline V lookup: CDR1 SEHNR, CDR2 FQNEAQ (reference sequence). V shed 5 bases and J 3 bases; nucleotides not matched to a gene: 3. The CDR3 runs to 13 residues. Exclusion of a patient resulted from uncontrolled infection, other autoimmune disease, pregnancy or lactation. These data originate in a study of T cells in Graves' hyperthyroidism and ophthalmopathy. Study outcomes and limitations: In the blood, most expanded thyroid clonotypes above 0.001 appeared as well. Using 13 V-J features, a model discriminated ophthalmopathy from stable hyperthyroidism. A median 6.5 months before onset, the model predicted ophthalmopathy.

This clonotype was sampled from a woman aged 18-29 years with Graves' hyperthyroidism. Material for sequencing was peripheral blood or thyroid tissue (not recorded which). V and J are TRBV7-9 and TRBJ2-7; 8 bases fit TRBD1. The DNA for the CDR3 is TGTGCCAGCAGCGTGACAGGGGTCTACGAGCAGTACTTC. This sequence encodes CASSVTGVYEQYF.